Each of the 30 T cell receptor beta chains below was sequenced from the same sample in a study of T cell changes during pregnancy in multiple sclerosis. The table came from immunoSEQ multiplex PCR; TCRdb's copy has only in-frame clones and leaves some out. Of about 97,000 clones in the sample, 90% were seen once. The sample in question was peripheral blood, obtained in the second trimester of pregnancy. Every receptor here comes from a female donor in good health, enrolled as a control in a pregnancy study.

The chain is built from TRBV19 and TRBJ1-4; the match to TRBD1 covers 8 bases. CDR3 length: 17 residues. The germline V gene encodes CDR1 LNHDA and CDR2 SQIVND (reference sequence). After removal of 6 bases from V and 6 bases from J, the junction contained 15 bases not matched to a gene. Here the CDR3 reads CASRQIDRGGIDEKLFF. The CDR3 nucleotides are TGTGCCAGTAGACAGATCGACAGGGGCGGAATAGATGAAAAACTGTTTTTT. The full variable domain, its missing parts supplied by reference TRBV19 and TRBJ1-4, is DGGITQSPKYLFRKEGQNVTLSCEQNLNHDAMYWYRQDPGQGLRLIYYSQIVNDFQKGDIAEGYSVSREKKESFPLTVTSAQKNPTAFYLCASRQIDRGGIDEKLFFGSGTQLSVL.

This chain joins TRBV4-1 and TRBJ1-2, with D possibly being TRBD1 (5 bases). V was shortened by 0 bases and J by 5 bases, with 13 bases between the two germline ends. CDR1 is MGHRA and CDR2 is YSYEKL in the germline V gene. The CDR3 loop spans 15 amino acids. The CDR3 nucleotides read TGCGCCAGCAGCCAAGATAGCCAGGGTGGATATGGCTACACCTTC. Protein: CASSQDSQGGYGYTF.

The gene calls are TRBV7-9 and TRBJ2-2; weak D call: TRBD1 (5 bases). The CDR3 is made up of 15 amino acids. The V end was cut by 5 bases, the J end by 1 base, with 11 bases between. Germline V gene lookup returns CDR1 SEHNR and CDR2 FQNEAQ (reference sequence). The CDR3 nucleotides are TGTGCCAGCAGCCATGGGGCGAGGAACACCGGGGAGCTGTTTTTT. It specifies CASSHGARNTGELFF.

This chain joins TRBV7-9 and TRBJ2-4; maybe TRBD2 (7 bases). The CDR3 has 16 residues. V was trimmed by 2 bases and J by 3 bases, leaving 14 bases between them. In germline, CDR1 is SEHNR, CDR2 FQNEAQ (reference sequence). The CDR3 spells CASSLRGAFNKNIQYF. CDR3 nucleotides: TGTGCCAGCAGCTTACGGGGGGCCTTTAACAAAAACATTCAGTACTTC.

This chain links TRBV19 with TRBJ1-3; 7 nucleotides line up with TRBD1. Germline loops: CDR1 LNHDA, CDR2 SQIVND (reference sequence). V shed 5 bases, J shed 4 bases, and the junction held 8 bases outside the gene matches. The CDR3 is made up of 15 amino acids. Here the CDR3 DNA reads TGTGCCAGTAGTGGCCGGACAGGTCGCGGAAACACCATATATTTT. Translation gives CASSGRTGRGNTIYF. Variable domain in full (rest from reference TRBV19 and TRBJ1-3): DGGITQSPKYLFRKEGQNVTLSCEQNLNHDAMYWYRQDPGQGLRLIYYSQIVNDFQKGDIAEGYSVSREKKESFPLTVTSAQKNPTAFYLCASSGRTGRGNTIYFGEGSWLTVV.

The chain combines TRBV30 with TRBJ1-5, with 10 bases identical to TRBD1. Per the germline V gene, CDR1 is GTSNPN and CDR2 is SVGIG (reference sequence). J gave up 6 bases and V 1 base, and 12 bases lay outside the gene matches. The CDR3 has 17 residues. In DNA, the CDR3 is TGTGCCTGGAGTGCTTCGCAAGGGACAGGGGTGGGTCAGCCCCAGCATTTT. Its translation is CAWSASQGTGVGQPQHF.

This chain links TRBV6-5 with TRBJ1-5; 7 bases map to TRBD1. The germline V gene encodes CDR1 MNHEY and CDR2 SVGAGI. Trimming took 6 bases from V and 4 from J; bases not matched to a gene: 9. This CDR3 spans 15 amino acids. The CDR3 loop reads CASSPGQGGNQPQHF. Here the CDR3 DNA reads TGTGCCAGCAGCCCCGGGCAGGGGGGTAATCAGCCCCAGCATTTT.

The chain is built from TRBV4-3 and TRBJ1-3; 9 nucleotides agree with TRBD1. This CDR3 is built from 18 residues. Germline V CDR1 and CDR2: LGHNA, YSLEER. V trimming: 0 bases; J trimming: 5 bases; junction bases outside the gene matches: 11. The CDR3 coding sequence is TGCGCCAGCAGCCAAGATGATCGGGGACAGGGACTACGAAACACCATATATTTT. Protein: CASSQDDRGQGLRNTIYF.

The chain employs TRBV28 and TRBJ2-7; possibly TRBD2 for D (5 bases). The CDR3 sequence is 14 residues long. V was clipped by 2 bases and J by 4 bases, with 12 bases between them. CDR1 is MDHEN and CDR2 is SYDVKM in the germline V gene. As DNA, the CDR3 is TGTGCCAGCAGTTTAGTCCGGGGTCATTACGAGCAGTACTTC. This gives the protein CASSLVRGHYEQYF.

The rearrangement joins TRBV28 to TRBJ1-1; D not certain. Germline assignment: CDR1 MDHEN and CDR2 SYDVKM. CDR3 length: 15 residues. The V gene lost 6 bases and the J gene lost 1 base, with 15 bases spanning the gap. Here the CDR3 reads CASSSLGASNTEAFF. The CDR3 region has the DNA TGTGCCAGCAGCTCCCTCGGAGCGTCGAACACTGAAGCTTTCTTT.

V gene TRBV2 combines with J gene TRBJ1-1; D is perhaps TRBD1 (5 bases). CDR3 length: 12 residues. The germline gives CDR1 SNHLY, CDR2 FYNNEI. Trimming cost V 8 bases and J 5 bases, with 12 bases left between them. The CDR3 DNA reads TGTGCCAGCCTCAGGGTAAAAACTGAAGCTTTCTTT. Protein: CASLRVKTEAFF. The variable domain in full, with the rest retrieved from reference TRBV2 and TRBJ1-1, is EPEVTQTPSHQVTQMGQEVILRCVPISNHLYFYWYRQILGQKVEFLVSFYNNEISEKSEIFDDQFSVERPDGSNFTLKIRSTKLEDSAMYFCASLRVKTEAFFGQGTRLTVV.

The chain employs TRBV6-5 and TRBJ1-2; 10 nucleotides align to TRBD1. The V segment lost 7 bases and the J segment 3 bases; nucleotides outside the gene matches: 8. The V gene's germline CDR1 is MNHEY and CDR2 SVGAGI. The CDR3 has 15 residues. The CDR3: CASKGQGGSDYGYTF. The CDR3 coding sequence is TGTGCCAGCAAAGGACAGGGGGGAAGCGACTATGGCTACACCTTC.

The chain recombines TRBV5-5 with TRBJ2-7, with D perhaps TRBD1 (6 bases). The V and J ends lost 7 bases and 0 bases respectively, with 11 bases between them. Germline V gene sequence: CDR1 SGHKS, CDR2 YYEKEE (reference sequence). There are 13 residues in the CDR3. CDR3 sequence (DNA): TGTGCCAGCGTAGACAGGAGCTCCTACGAGCAGTACTTC. Translation: CASVDRSSYEQYF.

This chain joins TRBV7-9 and TRBJ2-7; tentatively, D is TRBD1 (6 bases). V lost 4 bases and J lost 4, with 17 bases in between. In germline, CDR1 is SEHNR, CDR2 FQNEAQ (reference sequence). The CDR3 has 15 amino acids. CDR3 DNA sequence: TGTGCCAGCAGCTCTAAACAGGGTGGAGGTTACGAGCAGTACTTC. It codes for CASSSKQGGGYEQYF. Supplemented by reference TRBV7-9 and TRBJ2-7, the full variable domain reads DTGVSQNPRHKITKRGQNVTFRCDPISEHNRLYWYRQTLGQGPEFLTYFQNEAQLEKSRLLSDRFSAERPKGSFSTLEIQRTEQGDSAMYLCASSSKQGGGYEQYFGPGTRLTVT.

V usage is TRBV7-2 and J usage is TRBJ2-1; 8 bases map to TRBD2. The germline gives CDR1 SGHTA, CDR2 FQGNSA. V gave up 0 bases and J gave up 5 bases; unmatched junction bases: 3. The CDR3 runs to 15 residues. In DNA, the CDR3 is TGTGCCAGCAGCTTAGCTAGCGGGATCGACAATGAGCAGTTCTTC. It translates to CASSLASGIDNEQFF.

This chain joins TRBV19 and TRBJ1-2; no reliable D call. The V end was cut by 1 base, the J end by 4 bases, with 16 bases between. The CDR3 covers 16 residues. From germline, CDR1 is LNHDA and CDR2 SQIVND (reference sequence). CDR3 coding DNA: TGTGCCAGTAGTATAGGGTCTGGGTCGGCGGGCTATGGCTACACCTTC. It specifies CASSIGSGSAGYGYTF.

The rearrangement uses TRBV7-2 and TRBJ1-1; possible D gene TRBD1, 5 bases. There are 13 residues in the CDR3. Germline V lookup: CDR1 SGHTA, CDR2 FQGNSA. V was cut by 4 bases and J by 4 bases, with 10 bases left in between. The CDR3 DNA follows: TGTGCCAGCAGCTACGGGACTTTCACTGAAGCTTTCTTT. Its protein product is CASSYGTFTEAFF.

V is TRBV19 and J is TRBJ1-4; tentative D call: TRBD1 (5 bases). CDR1 is LNHDA and CDR2 is SQIVND in the germline V gene (reference sequence). Trimming shortened V by 5 bases and J by 7 bases, and 20 bases separated the two germline ends. This CDR3 is built from 16 residues. CDR3: CASSRAGPGDGEKLFF. The CDR3, as DNA: TGTGCCAGTAGTCGGGCGGGGCCAGGCGATGGTGAAAAACTGTTTTTT.

The rearrangement joins TRBV5-6 to TRBJ2-7; 11 bases are shared with TRBD2. The germline CDR1 and CDR2 sequences are SGHDT and YYEEEE. V was pared by 7 bases and J by 3 bases, with 6 bases of the junction left unmatched. The CDR3 runs 14 residues. CDR3 amino acids: CASGYSGGDYEQYF. For the CDR3, the DNA is TGTGCCAGCGGTTATAGCGGGGGGGACTACGAGCAGTACTTC.

The chain recombines TRBV6-6 with TRBJ1-5; D remains unclear. V lost 4 bases to trimming and J lost 0 bases, with 7 bases between them. This CDR3 is 14 amino acids long. CDR1 and CDR2 (germline): MNHNY, SVGAGI (reference sequence). This CDR3 is CASSSSDSNQPQHF. The CDR3 region has the DNA TGTGCCAGCAGTTCATCAGATAGCAATCAGCCCCAGCATTTT.

In the case of this clone: Other nucleotide sequences from this sample produce the same CDR3. This sequence joins TRBV6-5 and TRBJ1-2, with D uncertain. The CDR3 length is 11 residues. The germline CDR1 and CDR2 sequences are MNHEY and SVGAGI. The ends were cut back, 4 bases at V and 4 bases at J, with 4 bases in the middle. The DNA of the CDR3 is TGTGCCAGCAGTTCACTCTATGGCTACACCTTC. This gives the protein CASSSLYGYTF.

The rearrangement links TRBV4-1 to TRBJ2-7; 7 nucleotides agree with TRBD2. Germline CDR1 and CDR2: MGHRA and YSYEKL. The V gene end was trimmed by 0 bases and the J gene end by 4 bases; junction bases not matched to a gene: 6. The CDR3 is made up of 15 amino acids. This CDR3 is CASSQDLAEPYEQYF. The DNA for the CDR3 is TGCGCCAGCAGCCAAGACCTAGCGGAGCCATACGAGCAGTACTTC.

The chain carries TRBV7-9 and TRBJ1-1, with 7 bases lining up with TRBD1. Trimming removed 6 bases from V and 5 bases from J; junction bases left unmatched: 3. Per the germline V gene, CDR1 is SEHNR and CDR2 is FQNEAQ (reference sequence). CDR3 length equals 12 residues. For the CDR3, the DNA is TGTGCCAGCAGGACAGGGAGGACTGAAGCTTTCTTT. Translating gives CASRTGRTEAFF.

The chain couples TRBV5-4 to TRBJ2-1; no clear D gene. CDR1 SGHNT and CDR2 YYREEE come from the germline V gene (reference sequence). V was cut by 4 bases and J by 4 bases, with 18 bases left in between. This CDR3 contains 16 residues. Here the CDR3 DNA reads TGTGCCAGCAGCCCTACTGGTGCCCTTAGTTACAATGAGCAGTTCTTC. Translated, it gives CASSPTGALSYNEQFF.

The chain has TRBV18 and TRBJ2-4, with a possible D match to TRBD1 (6 bases). Trimming took off 5 bases at V and 0 bases at J, with 14 bases between the two ends. Germline CDR1 KGHSH, CDR2 LQKENI. This CDR3 comprises 16 residues. The CDR3 sequence: CASSSRTDLAKNIQYF. The CDR3 DNA reads TGTGCCAGCTCATCCCGGACAGACTTAGCCAAAAACATTCAGTACTTC.

V is TRBV2 and J is TRBJ2-5; perhaps TRBD1 as D (6 bases). CDR3 length equals 15 residues. The germline V gene encodes CDR1 SNHLY and CDR2 FYNNEI. The germline V and J ends were trimmed by 3 bases and 1 base, with 12 bases remaining between them. CDR3 nucleotide sequence: TGTGCCAGCAGTGAGAGGAACAGGGCCCAAGAGACCCAGTACTTC. It is translated as CASSERNRAQETQYF. Complete variable domain (other parts from reference TRBV2 and TRBJ2-5): EPEVTQTPSHQVTQMGQEVILRCVPISNHLYFYWYRQILGQKVEFLVSFYNNEISEKSEIFDDQFSVERPDGSNFTLKIRSTKLEDSAMYFCASSERNRAQETQYFGPGTRLLVL.

The chain employs TRBV5-4 and TRBJ2-7; a possible D gene is TRBD2 (5 bases). The CDR3 consists of 15 residues. Germline V lookup: CDR1 SGHNT, CDR2 YYREEE (reference sequence). The ends were cut back, 0 bases at V and 6 bases at J, with 16 bases in the middle. Written as DNA, the CDR3 is TGTGCCAGCAGCTTGGCCGGGGTACCCTTGGGCGAGCAGTACTTC. Translation gives CASSLAGVPLGEQYF.

The CDR3 DNA is TGTGCCAGCAGTTTAGGGGGTTCAACAGGGGCAACCATGAACACTGAAGCTTTCTTT. Amino acids: CASSLGGSTGATMNTEAFF. The gene calls are TRBV28 and TRBJ1-1, with TRBD1 matching over 7 bases. Germline V gene lookup returns CDR1 MDHEN and CDR2 SYDVKM. CDR3 size: 19 residues. V lost 2 bases, J lost 0 bases, and 15 bases stayed unmatched.

This chain uses TRBV6-1 with TRBJ1-5; 11 nucleotides line up with TRBD1. Trimming at V came to 6 bases and at J to 5 bases, leaving 0 bases not matched to a gene. Germline loops: CDR1 MNHNS, CDR2 SASEGT. CDR3 length: 13 residues. CDR3 protein: CASRGQGDQPQHF. Here the CDR3 DNA reads TGTGCCAGCAGGGGACAGGGGGATCAGCCCCAGCATTTT.

The CDR3 bases are TGTGCCAGCATCCGAGGGGGGGGGTTGTACACTGAAGCTTTCTTT. This encodes CASIRGGGLYTEAFF. This chain joins TRBV27 and TRBJ1-1; possibly TRBD1 for D (6 bases). The V end was cut by 7 bases, the J end by 3 bases, with 18 bases between. Germline CDR1 reads MNHEY; CDR2 reads SMNVEV (reference sequence). CDR3 size: 15 residues.